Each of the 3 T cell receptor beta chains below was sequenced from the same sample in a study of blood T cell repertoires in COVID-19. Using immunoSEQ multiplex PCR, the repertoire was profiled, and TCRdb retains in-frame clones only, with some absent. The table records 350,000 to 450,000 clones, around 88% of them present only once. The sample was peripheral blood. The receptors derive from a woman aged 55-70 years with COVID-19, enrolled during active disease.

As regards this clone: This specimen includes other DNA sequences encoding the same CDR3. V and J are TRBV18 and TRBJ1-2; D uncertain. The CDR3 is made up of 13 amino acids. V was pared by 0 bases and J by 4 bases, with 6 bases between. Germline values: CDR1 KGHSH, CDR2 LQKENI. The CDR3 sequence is CASSPPAGYGYTF. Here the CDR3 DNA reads TGTGCCAGCTCACCACCCGCGGGCTATGGCTACACCTTC.

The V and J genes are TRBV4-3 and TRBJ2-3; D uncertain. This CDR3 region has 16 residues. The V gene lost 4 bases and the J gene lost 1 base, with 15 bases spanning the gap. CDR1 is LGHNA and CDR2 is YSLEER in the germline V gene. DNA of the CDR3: TGCGCCAGCAGCCTGTCCGGTAGCCGCGGCACAGATACGCAGTATTTT. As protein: CASSLSGSRGTDTQYF.

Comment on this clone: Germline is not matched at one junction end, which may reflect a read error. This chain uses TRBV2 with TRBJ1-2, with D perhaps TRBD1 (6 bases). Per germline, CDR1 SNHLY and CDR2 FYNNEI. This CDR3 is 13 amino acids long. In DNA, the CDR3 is TGTGCCGGCAGGGGAGTAGCTAACTATGGCTACACCTTC. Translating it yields CAGRGVANYGYTF.